This entry describes one T cell receptor (beta chain). Sorting of CD4+ naive, central memory, regulatory and stem cell-like memory cells was performed via CD45RO/CCR7/CD25/CD127/CD95/CD27. Investigators reverse transcribed all isolated RNA, so they sequenced expressed TCRB transcripts. Assay used: immunoSEQ multiplex PCR; TCRdb lists only in-frame clones, some missing. The sample yields around 180,000 clones, about 13% seen once. The data were obtained in a study of beta chain features in type 1 diabetes. Study summary: Regarding age, gender and cell yields, patients proved similar to healthy donors. The study examined 107,917,701 sorted cells across all samples.

The J segment lost 6 bases and the V segment lost 0 bases, leaving 5 bases of the junction unmatched. Germline CDR1 and CDR2: LGHNA and YSLEER. This CDR3 is built from 15 residues. What was sequenced was central memory CD4+ T cells from blood. The TCR was taken from a woman aged 18-35 years in good health. This chain uses TRBV4-3 with TRBJ1-5; TRBD1 agrees at 7 bases. For the CDR3, the DNA is TGCGCCAGCAGCCAAGATGGGGCAGGGGGTCAGCCCCAGCATTTT. This translates into CASSQDGAGGQPQHF.